Listed below are T cell receptor beta chains from one sample, sequenced in a study of T-cell memory formation after mild COVID-19. TCRdb passed the 5' RACE reads through MiXCR, listing each CDR3 protein once. The sample comprises about 250,000 distinct CDR3 sequences, 15% to 17% of which are singletons, and 2% to 2.5% rests with the top ten. Specimen: PBMCs or a T cell subset sorted from them (not recorded which). These receptors all come from an adult woman who had mild COVID-19 (a few samples of this study predate the infection). Cell type and time point are not known. The CDR3 runs from the conserved cysteine through the conserved F or W. The order of the fields is CDR3 protein, V gene, D gene. D genes are given only for firm matches.

CASSYPTDRASTSNQPQHF | TRBV12-3/TRBV12-4 | TRBD1
CSVLMRTAEAFF | TRBV29-1 | NA
CASSPTGQNYGYTF | TRBV7-8 | NA
CASSPGLGGSLGANVLTF | TRBV5-1 | TRBD2
CASTWGVAGQPQHF | TRBV2 | NA
CASSLGVGTGSYEQYF | TRBV5-1 | TRBD1
CASSVVQGRDTQYF | TRBV9 | NA
CASSPGAHLITF | TRBV11-2 | NA
CASSQDRDNTEAFF | TRBV4-1 | NA
CASSFFVSYGYTF | TRBV7-9 | NA
CAISESARQGDQYF | TRBV10-3 | TRBD1
CASSQDLGTDYEQYF | TRBV4-1 | TRBD1
CASSYGTQLEFF | TRBV6-5 | NA
CASSLATTRDEQFF | TRBV7-2 | NA
CASSLARLAVITDTQYF | TRBV7-2 | TRBD2
CASRGSIAKNIQYF | TRBV9 | NA
CASSPSPEPSVQFF | TRBV7-9 | NA
CASSLAGLAGGQETQYF | TRBV5-1 | TRBD2
CASSLTTKSTDTQYF | TRBV7-3 | NA
CASSVGQGPYYGYTF | TRBV9 | TRBD1
CASSPVSFAGELFF | TRBV9 | NA
CASSFGLAASRDTQYF | TRBV7-6 | TRBD2
CASSPGRDTEQYF | TRBV5-1 | NA
CASSFAGLGTGELFF | TRBV6-1 | NA
CASSARTSGYNEQFF | TRBV11-3 | TRBD2
CASSLVSRTGDTGELFF | TRBV7-9 | TRBD1
CASSVAALYEQYF | TRBV9 | NA
CASSTGAGLDGELFF | TRBV5-6 | NA
CASSRDTYEQYF | TRBV12-3/TRBV12-4 | NA
CASRRVTGLLVGQPQHF | TRBV6-2/TRBV6-3 | NA
CASSAQVRSGNTIYF | TRBV7-9 | NA
CAISGGTGSYEQYF | TRBV10-3 | TRBD2
CASSQVPRVNGYTF | TRBV3-1 | NA
CASSFGQGPLNEKLFF | TRBV12-3/TRBV12-4 | TRBD1
CASSSIRGQGPDTQYF | TRBV7-9 | TRBD1
CASSFADSPFSYEQYF | TRBV5-4 | NA
CASTPVGTGELFF | TRBV19 | NA
CSVGRDRSVTEAFF | TRBV29-1 | TRBD1
CASSSTRAPGETQYF | TRBV7-8 | NA
CASSSGQRNQPQHF | TRBV12-3/TRBV12-4 | NA
CSAVRQSSYNSPLHF | TRBV20-1 | NA
CASSPTGSAFYEQYF | TRBV12-3/TRBV12-4 | NA
CASRGGAGEDTQYF | TRBV10-2 | NA
CASSHPSGSSSYEQYF | TRBV11-3 | TRBD2
CSGGRQGMNEQFF | TRBV29-1 | NA
CAWSAAGRGYSNQPQHF | TRBV30 | NA
CSGRPGTASTDTQYF | TRBV29-1 | TRBD1
CASSLKPGDGYTF | TRBV7-3 | NA
CASSLGHGVSYEQYF | TRBV13 | NA
CASSGQLSSGANVLTF | TRBV7-7 | NA
CASSLLPDSQETQYF | TRBV5-6 | NA
CASSPRRQGRSNQPQHF | TRBV6-5 | TRBD1
CSASGTIQETQYF | TRBV20-1 | NA
CSACHSGGADDEQYF | TRBV20-1 | TRBD2
CASSLTSWDRGRGDTEAFF | TRBV11-3 | TRBD1
CASSQAEGRTGELFF | TRBV7-3 | NA
CSARDVSGGEQPQHF | TRBV20-1 | NA
CASSFAGQPGNEKLFF | TRBV7-2 | NA
CASASGREYTGELFF | TRBV2 | TRBD2